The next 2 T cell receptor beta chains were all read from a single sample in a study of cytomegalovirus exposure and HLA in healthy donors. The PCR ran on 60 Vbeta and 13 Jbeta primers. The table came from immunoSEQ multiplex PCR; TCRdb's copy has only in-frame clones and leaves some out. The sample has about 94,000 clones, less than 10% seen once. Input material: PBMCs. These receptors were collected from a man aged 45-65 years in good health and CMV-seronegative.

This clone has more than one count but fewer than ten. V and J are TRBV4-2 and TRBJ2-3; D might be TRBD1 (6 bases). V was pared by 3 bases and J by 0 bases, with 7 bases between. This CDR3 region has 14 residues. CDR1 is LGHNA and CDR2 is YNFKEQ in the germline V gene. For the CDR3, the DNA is TGTGCCAGCAGCCAGGGACAAAGCACAGATACGCAGTATTTT. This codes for CASSQGQSTDTQYF.

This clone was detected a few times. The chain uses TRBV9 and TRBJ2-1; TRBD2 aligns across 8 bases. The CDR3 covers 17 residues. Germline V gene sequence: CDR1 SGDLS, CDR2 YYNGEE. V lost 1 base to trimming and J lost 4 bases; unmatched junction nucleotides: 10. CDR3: CASSVPWGGGSYNEQFF. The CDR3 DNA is TGTGCCAGCAGCGTACCCTGGGGCGGGGGGTCTTACAATGAGCAGTTCTTC.